This T cell receptor (beta chain) was identified during a study of blood T cell repertoires in COVID-19. The protocol was immunoSEQ multiplex PCR, while the TCRdb copy is restricted to in-frame clones and leaves out a portion. The sample has around 120,000 clones, 90% seen once. Germline V gives CDR1 SGHRS, CDR2 YFSETQ. CDR3 size: 13 residues. Trimming cost V 5 bases and J 6 bases; bases outside gene matches: 6. The specimen sequenced was peripheral blood. This chain links TRBV5-1 with TRBJ2-3; 7 bases match TRBD2. The sequence was collected from a woman aged 55 to 70 with COVID-19, enrolled during active disease. CDR3 region: CASRGSGRDTQYF. The CDR3 DNA reads TGCGCCAGCAGGGGTAGCGGGCGGGATACGCAGTATTTT. The full variable domain, rest sourced from reference TRBV5-1 and TRBJ2-3, is KAGVTQTPRYLIKTRGQQVTLSCSPISGHRSVSWYQQTPGQGLQFLFEYFSETQRNKGNFPGRFSGRQFSNSRSEMNVSTLELGDSALYLCASRGSGRDTQYFGPGTRLTVL.